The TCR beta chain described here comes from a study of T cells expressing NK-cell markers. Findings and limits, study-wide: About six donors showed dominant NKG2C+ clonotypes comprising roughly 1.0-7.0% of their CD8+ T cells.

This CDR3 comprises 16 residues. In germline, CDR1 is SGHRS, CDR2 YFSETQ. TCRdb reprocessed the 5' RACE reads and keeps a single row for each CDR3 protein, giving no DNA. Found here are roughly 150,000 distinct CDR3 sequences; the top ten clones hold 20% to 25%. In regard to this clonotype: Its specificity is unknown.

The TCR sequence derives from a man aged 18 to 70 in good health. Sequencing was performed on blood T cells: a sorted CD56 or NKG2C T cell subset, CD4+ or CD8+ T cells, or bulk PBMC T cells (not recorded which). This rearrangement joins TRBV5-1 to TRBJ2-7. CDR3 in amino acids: CASSLLGMAGAYEQYF.